This TCR beta chain was captured in a study of radiotherapy plus CTLA-4 blockade in lung cancer. General observations from the study: After radiotherapy and ipilimumab, tumor-derived clones expanded in peripheral blood.

As for this clone: Its antigen is unknown.

CTLA-4 blockade using ipilimumab, together with focal radiation, was received by patients with chemo-refractory metastatic non-small-cell lung cancer. TCRdb's copy holds only in-frame clones and misses some; the assay was immunoSEQ multiplex PCR. The sample shows approximately 83,000 clones, 78% of them seen only once. CDR1 is SEHNR, CDR2 FQNEAQ, per germline (reference sequence). This CDR3 has 17 residues. Unmatched junction bases numbered 8, after V lost 6 bases and J lost 2 bases. The material sequenced was peripheral blood, taken from a patient treated with radiotherapy plus ipilimumab. V and J are TRBV7-9 and TRBJ1-4, with TRBD1 identical over 11 bases. The sequence was collected from a human donor with non-small cell lung cancer who had a partial response to radiotherapy plus ipilimumab. Some clones in this sample may be carry-over from other donors' samples. The CDR3 DNA is TGTGCCAGCAGAGCCTCGGACAGGGGGCTGACTAATGAAAAACTGTTTTTT. Its protein product is CASRASDRGLTNEKLFF.